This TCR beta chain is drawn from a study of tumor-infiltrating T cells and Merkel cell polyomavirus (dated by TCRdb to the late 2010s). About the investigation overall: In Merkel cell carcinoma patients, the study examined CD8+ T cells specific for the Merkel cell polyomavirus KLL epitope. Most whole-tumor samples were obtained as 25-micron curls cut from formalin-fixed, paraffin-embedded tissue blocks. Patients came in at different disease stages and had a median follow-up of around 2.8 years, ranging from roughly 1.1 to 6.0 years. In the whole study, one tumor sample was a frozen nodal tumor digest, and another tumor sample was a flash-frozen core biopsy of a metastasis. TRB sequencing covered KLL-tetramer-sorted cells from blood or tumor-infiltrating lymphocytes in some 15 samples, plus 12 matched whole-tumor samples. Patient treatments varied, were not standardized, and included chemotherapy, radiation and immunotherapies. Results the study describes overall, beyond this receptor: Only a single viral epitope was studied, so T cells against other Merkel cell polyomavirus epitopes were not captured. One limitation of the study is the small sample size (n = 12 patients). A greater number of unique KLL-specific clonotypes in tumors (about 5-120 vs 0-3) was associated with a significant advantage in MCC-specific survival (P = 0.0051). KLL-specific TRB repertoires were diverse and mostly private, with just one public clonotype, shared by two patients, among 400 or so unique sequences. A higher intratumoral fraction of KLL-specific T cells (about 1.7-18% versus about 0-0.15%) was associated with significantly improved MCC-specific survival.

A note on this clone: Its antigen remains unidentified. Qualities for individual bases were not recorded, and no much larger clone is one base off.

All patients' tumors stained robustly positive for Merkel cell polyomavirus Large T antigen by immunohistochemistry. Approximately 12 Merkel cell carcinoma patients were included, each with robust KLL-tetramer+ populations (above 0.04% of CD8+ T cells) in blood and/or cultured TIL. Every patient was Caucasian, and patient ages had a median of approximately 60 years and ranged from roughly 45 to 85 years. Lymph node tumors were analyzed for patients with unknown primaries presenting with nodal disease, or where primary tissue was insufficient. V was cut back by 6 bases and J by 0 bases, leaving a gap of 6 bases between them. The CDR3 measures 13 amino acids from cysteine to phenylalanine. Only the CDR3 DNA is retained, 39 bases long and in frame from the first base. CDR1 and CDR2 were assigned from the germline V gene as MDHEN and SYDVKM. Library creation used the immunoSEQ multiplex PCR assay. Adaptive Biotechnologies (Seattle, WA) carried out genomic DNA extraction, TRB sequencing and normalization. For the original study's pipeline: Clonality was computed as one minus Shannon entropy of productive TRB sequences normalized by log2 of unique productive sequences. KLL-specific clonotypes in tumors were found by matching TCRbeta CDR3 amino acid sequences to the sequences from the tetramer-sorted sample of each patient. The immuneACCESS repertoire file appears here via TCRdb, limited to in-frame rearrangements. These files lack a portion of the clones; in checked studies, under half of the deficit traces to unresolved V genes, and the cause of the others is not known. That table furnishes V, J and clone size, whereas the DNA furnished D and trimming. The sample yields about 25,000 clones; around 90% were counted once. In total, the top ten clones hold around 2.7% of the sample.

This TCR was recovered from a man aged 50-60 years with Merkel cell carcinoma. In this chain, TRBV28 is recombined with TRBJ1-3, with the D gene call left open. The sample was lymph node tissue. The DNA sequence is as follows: TGTGCCAGCAGCCTAAGCTCTGGAAACACCATATATTTT. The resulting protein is CASSLSSGNTIYF.